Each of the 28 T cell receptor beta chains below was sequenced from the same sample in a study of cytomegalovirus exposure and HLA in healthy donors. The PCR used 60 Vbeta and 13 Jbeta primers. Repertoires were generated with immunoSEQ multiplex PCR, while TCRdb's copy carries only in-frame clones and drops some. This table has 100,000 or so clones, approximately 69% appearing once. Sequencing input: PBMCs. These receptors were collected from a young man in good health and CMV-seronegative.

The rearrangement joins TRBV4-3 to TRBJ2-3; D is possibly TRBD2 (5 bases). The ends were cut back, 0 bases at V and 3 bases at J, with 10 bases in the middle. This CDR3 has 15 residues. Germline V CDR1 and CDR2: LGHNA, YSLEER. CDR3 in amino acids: CASSQDLAGTDTQYF. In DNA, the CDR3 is TGCGCCAGCAGCCAAGATCTGGCGGGTACAGATACGCAGTATTTT.

CDR3 amino acids: CASSLGLASSNEQFF. CDR3 bases: TGCGCCAGCAGCCTGGGACTAGCCTCCTCGAATGAGCAGTTCTTC. The chain uses TRBV4-3 and TRBJ2-1; the match to TRBD2 covers 9 bases. CDR3 length: 15 residues. CDR1 and CDR2 from the germline V gene are LGHNA and YSLEER. The V and J ends lost 4 bases and 7 bases, in that order; junction bases with no gene match: 8.

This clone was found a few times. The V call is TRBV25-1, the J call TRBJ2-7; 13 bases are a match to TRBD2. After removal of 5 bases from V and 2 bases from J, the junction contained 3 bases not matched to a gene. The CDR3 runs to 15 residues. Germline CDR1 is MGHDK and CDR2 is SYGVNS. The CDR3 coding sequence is TGTGCCAGCAGTAAAACTAGCGGGAGGGCCTACGAGCAGTACTTC. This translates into CASSKTSGRAYEQYF.

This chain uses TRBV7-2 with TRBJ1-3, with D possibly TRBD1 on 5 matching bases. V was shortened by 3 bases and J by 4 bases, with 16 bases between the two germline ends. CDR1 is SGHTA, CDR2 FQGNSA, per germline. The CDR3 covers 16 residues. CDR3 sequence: CASSFSTGGVGNTIYF. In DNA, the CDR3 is TGTGCCAGCAGCTTTTCAACGGGAGGGGTGGGAAACACCATATATTTT.

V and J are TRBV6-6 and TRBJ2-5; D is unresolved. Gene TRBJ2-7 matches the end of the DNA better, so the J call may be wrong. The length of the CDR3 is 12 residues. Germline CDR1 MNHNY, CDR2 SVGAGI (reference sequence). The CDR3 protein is CASSLRIYEQYF. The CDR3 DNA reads TGTGCCAGCAGTCTACGCATCTACGAGCAGTACTTC.

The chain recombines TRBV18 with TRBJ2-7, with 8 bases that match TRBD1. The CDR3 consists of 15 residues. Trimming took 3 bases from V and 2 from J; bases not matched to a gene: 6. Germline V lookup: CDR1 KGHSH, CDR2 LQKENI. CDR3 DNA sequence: TGTGCCAGCTCACCGAATGGACAGGGACCCTACGAGCAGTACTTC. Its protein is CASSPNGQGPYEQYF.

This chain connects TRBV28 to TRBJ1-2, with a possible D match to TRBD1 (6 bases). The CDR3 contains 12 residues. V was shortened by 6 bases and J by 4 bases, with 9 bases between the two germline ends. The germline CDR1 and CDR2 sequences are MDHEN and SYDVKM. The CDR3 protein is CASSRGFYGYTF. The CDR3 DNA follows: TGTGCCAGCAGCAGGGGTTTCTATGGCTACACCTTC.

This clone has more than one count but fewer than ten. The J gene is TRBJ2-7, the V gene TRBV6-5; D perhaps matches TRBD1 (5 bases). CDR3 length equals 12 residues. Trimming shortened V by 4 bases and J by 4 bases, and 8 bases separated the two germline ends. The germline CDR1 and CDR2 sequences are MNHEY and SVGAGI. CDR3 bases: TGTGCCAGCAGTTTATCAGGGTACGAGCAGTACTTC. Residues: CASSLSGYEQYF.

CDR3 DNA: TGTGCCAGCAGCTTAGGCAGTATGAACACTGAAGCTTTCTTT. Translated, it gives CASSLGSMNTEAFF. The chain joins TRBV7-2 to TRBJ1-1, with D unclear. Trimming took 1 base from V and 0 from J, leaving 6 bases between them. CDR1 and CDR2 (germline): SGHTA, FQGNSA. CDR3 length: 14 amino acids.

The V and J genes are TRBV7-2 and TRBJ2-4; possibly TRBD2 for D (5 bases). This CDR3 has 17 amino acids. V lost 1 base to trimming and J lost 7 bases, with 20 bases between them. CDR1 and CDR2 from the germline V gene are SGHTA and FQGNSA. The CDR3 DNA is TGTGCCAGCAGCTTAGTGATCGGCAGAGGGCTAGCTAACATTCAGTACTTC. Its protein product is CASSLVIGRGLANIQYF.

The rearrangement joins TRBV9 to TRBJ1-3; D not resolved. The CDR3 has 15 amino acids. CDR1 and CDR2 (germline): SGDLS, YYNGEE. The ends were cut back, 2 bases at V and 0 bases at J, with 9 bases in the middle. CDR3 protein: CASSVDTASGNTIYF. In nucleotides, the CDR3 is TGTGCCAGCAGCGTCGATACAGCCTCTGGAAACACCATATATTTT. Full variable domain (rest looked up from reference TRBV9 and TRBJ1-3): DSGVTQTPKHLITATGQRVTLRCSPRSGDLSVYWYQQSLDQGLQFLIQYYNGEERAKGNILERFSAQQFPDLHSELNLSSLELGDSALYFCASSVDTASGNTIYFGEGSWLTVV.

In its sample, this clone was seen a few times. The CDR3 nucleotides read TGTGCCAGCAGCCCAACCTGGGGGGACAATGAGCAGTTCTTC. This sequence encodes CASSPTWGDNEQFF. This chain links TRBV11-2 with TRBJ2-1; a weak D match, TRBD2 (6 bases). The CDR3 covers 14 residues. The germline V gene has CDR1 SGHAT and CDR2 FQNNGV. Trimming pared 5 bases from V and 5 bases from J, leaving 13 bases between.

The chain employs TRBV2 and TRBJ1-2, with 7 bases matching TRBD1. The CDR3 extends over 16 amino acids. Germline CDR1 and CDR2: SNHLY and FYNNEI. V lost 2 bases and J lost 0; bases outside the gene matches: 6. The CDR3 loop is CASSEMGQIANYGYTF. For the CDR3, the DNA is TGTGCCAGCAGTGAAATGGGACAGATAGCTAACTATGGCTACACCTTC.

The CDR3 here is CASSQASSNNIQYF. Written as DNA, the CDR3 is TGCGCCAGCAGCCAAGCGTCCAGTAACAACATTCAGTACTTC. The chain uses TRBV4-3 and TRBJ2-4; no clear D gene. CDR3 length equals 14 residues. The V gene's germline CDR1 is LGHNA and CDR2 YSLEER. The V and J ends lost 1 base and 7 bases respectively, with 11 bases between them.

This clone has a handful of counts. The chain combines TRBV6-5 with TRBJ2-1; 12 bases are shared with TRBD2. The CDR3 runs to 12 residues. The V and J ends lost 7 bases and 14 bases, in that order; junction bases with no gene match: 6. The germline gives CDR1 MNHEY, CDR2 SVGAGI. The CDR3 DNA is TGTGCCAGCACTAGACTAGCGGGAGAAGAGTTCTTC. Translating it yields CASTRLAGEEFF.

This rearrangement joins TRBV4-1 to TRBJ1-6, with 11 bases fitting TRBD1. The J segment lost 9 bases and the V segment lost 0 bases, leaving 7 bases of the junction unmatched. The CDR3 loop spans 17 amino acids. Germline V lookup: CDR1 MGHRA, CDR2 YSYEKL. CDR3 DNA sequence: TGCGCCAGCAGCCAAGATGAGGACAGGGGGCGTACTTCACCCCTCCACTTT. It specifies CASSQDEDRGRTSPLHF.

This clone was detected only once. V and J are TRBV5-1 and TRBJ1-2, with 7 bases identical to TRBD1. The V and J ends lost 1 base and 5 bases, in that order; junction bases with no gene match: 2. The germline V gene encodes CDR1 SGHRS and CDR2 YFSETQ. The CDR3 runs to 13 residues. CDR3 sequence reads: CASSLQGDYGYTF. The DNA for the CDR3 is TGCGCCAGCAGCTTGCAGGGGGATTATGGCTACACCTTC.

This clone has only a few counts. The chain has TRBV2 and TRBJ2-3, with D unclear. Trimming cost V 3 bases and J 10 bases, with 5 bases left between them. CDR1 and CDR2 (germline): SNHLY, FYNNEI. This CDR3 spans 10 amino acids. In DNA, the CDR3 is TGTGCCAGCAGTGACCCGGCGCAGTATTTT. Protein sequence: CASSDPAQYF. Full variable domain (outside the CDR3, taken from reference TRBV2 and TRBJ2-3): EPEVTQTPSHQVTQMGQEVILRCVPISNHLYFYWYRQILGQKVEFLVSFYNNEISEKSEIFDDQFSVERPDGSNFTLKIRSTKLEDSAMYFCASSDPAQYFGPGTRLTVL.

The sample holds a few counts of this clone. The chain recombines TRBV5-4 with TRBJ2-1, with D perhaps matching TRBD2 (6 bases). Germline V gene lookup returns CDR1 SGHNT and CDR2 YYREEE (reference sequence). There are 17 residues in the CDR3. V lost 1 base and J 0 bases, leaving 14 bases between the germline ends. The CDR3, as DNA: TGTGCCAGCAGCTTGTTCGGGGGAGCGCCCTCCTACAATGAGCAGTTCTTC. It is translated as CASSLFGGAPSYNEQFF. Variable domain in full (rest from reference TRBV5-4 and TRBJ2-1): ETGVTQSPTHLIKTRGQQVTLRCSSQSGHNTVSWYQQALGQGPQFIFQYYREEENGRGNFPPRFSGLQFPNYSSELNVNALELDDSALYLCASSLFGGAPSYNEQFFGPGTRLTVL.

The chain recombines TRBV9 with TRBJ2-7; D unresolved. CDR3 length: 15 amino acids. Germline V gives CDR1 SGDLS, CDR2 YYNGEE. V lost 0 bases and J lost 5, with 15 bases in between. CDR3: CASSVGGDFYDEQYF. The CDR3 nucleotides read TGTGCCAGCAGCGTAGGTGGAGACTTTTACGACGAGCAGTACTTC.

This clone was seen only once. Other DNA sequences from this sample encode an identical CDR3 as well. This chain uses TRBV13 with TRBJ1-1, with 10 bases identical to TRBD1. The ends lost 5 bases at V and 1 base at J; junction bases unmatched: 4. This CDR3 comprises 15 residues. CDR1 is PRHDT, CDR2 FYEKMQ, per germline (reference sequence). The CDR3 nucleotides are TGTGCCAGCAGCCTCGGACAGGGGGGGAACACTGAAGCTTTCTTT. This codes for CASSLGQGGNTEAFF.

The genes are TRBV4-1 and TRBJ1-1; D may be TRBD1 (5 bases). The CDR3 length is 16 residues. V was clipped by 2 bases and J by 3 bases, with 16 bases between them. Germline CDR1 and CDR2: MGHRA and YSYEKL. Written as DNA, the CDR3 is TGCGCCAGCAGCCAAATAATTAGGGGAAGGGACACTGAAGCTTTCTTT. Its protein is CASSQIIRGRDTEAFF.

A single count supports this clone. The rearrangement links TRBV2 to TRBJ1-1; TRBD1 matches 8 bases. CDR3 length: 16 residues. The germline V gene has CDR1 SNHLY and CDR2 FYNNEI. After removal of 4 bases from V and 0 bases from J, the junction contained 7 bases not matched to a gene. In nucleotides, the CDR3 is TGTGCCAGCAGTGCCGTATCACAGGGGGTGAACACTGAAGCTTTCTTT. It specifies CASSAVSQGVNTEAFF.

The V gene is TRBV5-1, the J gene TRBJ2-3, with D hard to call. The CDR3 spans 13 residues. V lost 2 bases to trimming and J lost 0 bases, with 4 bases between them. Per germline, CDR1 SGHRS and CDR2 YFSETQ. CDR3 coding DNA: TGCGCCAGCAGCTTCCTAAGCACAGATACGCAGTATTTT. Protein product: CASSFLSTDTQYF.

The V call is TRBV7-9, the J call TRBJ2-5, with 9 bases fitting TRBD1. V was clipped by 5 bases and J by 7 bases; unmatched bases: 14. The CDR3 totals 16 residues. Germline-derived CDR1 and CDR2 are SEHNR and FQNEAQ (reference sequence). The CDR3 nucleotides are TGTGCCAGCAGCCGCTGGACAGGGGAGGGCTTAGGGACCCAGTACTTC. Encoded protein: CASSRWTGEGLGTQYF.

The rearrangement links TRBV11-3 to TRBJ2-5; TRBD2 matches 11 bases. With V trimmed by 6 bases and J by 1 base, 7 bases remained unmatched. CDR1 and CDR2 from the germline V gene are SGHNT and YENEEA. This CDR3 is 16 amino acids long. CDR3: CASSSSGRQGQETQYF. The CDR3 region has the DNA TGTGCCAGCAGTTCTAGCGGGAGGCAGGGCCAAGAGACCCAGTACTTC.

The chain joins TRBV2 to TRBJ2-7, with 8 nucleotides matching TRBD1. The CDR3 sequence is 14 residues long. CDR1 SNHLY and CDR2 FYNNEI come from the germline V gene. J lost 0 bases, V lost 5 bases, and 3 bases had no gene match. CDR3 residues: CASSQGAPSYEQYF. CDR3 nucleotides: TGTGCCAGCAGTCAGGGGGCCCCCTCCTACGAGCAGTACTTC.

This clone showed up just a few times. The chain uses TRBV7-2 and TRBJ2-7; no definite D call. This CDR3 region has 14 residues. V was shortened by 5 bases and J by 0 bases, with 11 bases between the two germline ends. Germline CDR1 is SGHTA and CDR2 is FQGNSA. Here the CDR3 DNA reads TGTGCCAGCAGCCCGAACCACAGCTCCTACGAGCAGTACTTC. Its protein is CASSPNHSSYEQYF.